The present TCR beta chain was sequenced within a study of T cell responses to AZD1222 COVID-19 vaccine. Findings and caveats of the study: Clonal diversity was possibly underestimated, and white British individuals and females predominated among donors. Unmutated variant regions are reportedly targeted by nearly half of spike-specific TCRs. A rise in Spike-specific TCR breadth and depth followed two AZD1222 doses. There were repertoire samples only from the period after the peak T cell response.

In regard to this clone: Its antigen is not identified.

The method was immunoSEQ multiplex PCR; TCRdb's version includes in-frame clones alone and lacks a portion of them. The data contain under 300,000 clones, more than 85% of them singletons. The junction had 9 bases not matched to a gene; V was cut back by 5 bases and J by 5 bases. This CDR3 region has 15 residues. Germline-derived CDR1 and CDR2 are SGHAT and FQDESV (reference sequence). The rearrangement joins TRBV11-1 to TRBJ2-7, with 10 bases lining up with TRBD1. The sequencing here drew on peripheral blood, taken on day 0 of AZD1222 vaccination. This sequence was found in an adult in good health. The CDR3 DNA reads as TGTGCCAGCAGCCTCTCGGACAGGGGGATGCACGAGCAGTACTTC. It yields the protein CASSLSDRGMHEQYF.